These 27 T cell receptor beta chains came from one sample sequenced in a study of CD4 T cells in relation to SARS-CoV-2 and coronaviruses. Unexposed donor CD4+ T cells date from 2011-2018, before the COVID-19 pandemic. CD4+ T cells were isolated from the cells after 10 days of culture. Repertoires were generated with immunoSEQ multiplex PCR, while TCRdb's copy carries only in-frame clones and drops some. This sample carries fewer than 25,000 clones, about three quarters of them seen once, and the ten largest clones take roughly 15%. The antigens of these receptors remain unknown. Material for sequencing was CD4+ T cells from PBMCs, cultured in vitro. The receptor source for this set is a human donor in good health.

The chain combines TRBV11-3 with TRBJ2-2; D call uncertain. The CDR3 contains 14 residues. CDR1 SGHNT and CDR2 YENEEA come from the germline V gene. V lost 5 bases and J lost 4, with 11 bases in between. CDR3 DNA: TGTGCCAGCAGCGCCAACTTAGGCACCGGGGAGCTGTTTTTT. Encoded protein: CASSANLGTGELFF.

This chain uses TRBV11-2 with TRBJ2-7; 7 bases are a match to TRBD1. Trimming removed 5 bases from V and 5 bases from J; junction bases left unmatched: 15. Germline V CDR1 and CDR2: SGHAT, FQNNGV. This CDR3 region has 16 residues. CDR3 residues: CASSPGTAGVKHEQYF. The CDR3 nucleotides are TGTGCCAGCAGCCCAGGGACAGCCGGAGTAAAACACGAGCAGTACTTC. Complete variable domain (other parts from reference TRBV11-2 and TRBJ2-7): EAGVAQSPRYKIIEKRQSVAFWCNPISGHATLYWYQQILGQGPKLLIQFQNNGVVDDSQLPKDRFSAERLKGVDSTLKIQPAKLEDSAVYLCASSPGTAGVKHEQYFGPGTRLTVT.

The chain joins TRBV2 to TRBJ2-7, with 9 nucleotides matching TRBD2. J was trimmed by 7 bases and V by 7 bases; bases with no gene match: 11. The CDR3 spans 14 residues. Looked up from germline, CDR1 is SNHLY and CDR2 is FYNNEI. DNA of the CDR3: TGTGCCAGCATGGGGACGATGCGGGGGGGGGAGCAGTACTTC. This translates into CASMGTMRGGEQYF. The entire variable domain, with the rest obtained from reference TRBV2 and TRBJ2-7, is as follows: EPEVTQTPSHQVTQMGQEVILRCVPISNHLYFYWYRQILGQKVEFLVSFYNNEISEKSEIFDDQFSVERPDGSNFTLKIRSTKLEDSAMYFCASMGTMRGGEQYFGPGTRLTVT.

Written as DNA, the CDR3 is TGCGCCAGCAGCCCCCGGACGGGAATCTATGGCTACACCTTC. It specifies CASSPRTGIYGYTF. The rearrangement links TRBV4-3 to TRBJ1-2; unclear D gene. The CDR3 spans 14 residues. The germline V gene has CDR1 LGHNA and CDR2 YSLEER. V lost 4 bases and J 4 bases, leaving 13 bases between the germline ends.

This clone was found a few times. The chain joins TRBV30 to TRBJ2-7; tentatively, D is TRBD1 or TRBD2 (5 bases each). V was pared by 5 bases and J by 1 base, with 12 bases between. The CDR3 runs to 13 residues. Germline-derived CDR1 and CDR2 are GTSNPN and SVGIG (reference sequence). CDR3 sequence reads: CAWPGRDSYEQYF. CDR3 nucleotide sequence: TGTGCCTGGCCGGGACGGGATTCCTACGAGCAGTACTTC.

The chain recombines TRBV7-9 with TRBJ2-7; 8 bases map to TRBD1. The CDR3 loop spans 14 amino acids. The V gene's germline CDR1 is SEHNR and CDR2 FQNEAQ (reference sequence). V shed 5 bases and J 6 bases; nucleotides not matched to a gene: 9. The CDR3 reads CASSPAGQVVEQYF. The CDR3 bases are TGTGCCAGCAGCCCGGCGGGACAGGTGGTCGAGCAGTACTTC.

This clone was counted between two and nine times. The chain uses TRBV2 and TRBJ1-1; maybe TRBD1 (6 bases). The V end lost 3 bases, the J end lost 3 bases, and 8 bases lay between the germline ends. The CDR3 spans 13 residues. Germline CDR1 and CDR2: SNHLY and FYNNEI. This CDR3 is CASSEGGYTEAFF. The CDR3 bases are TGTGCCAGCAGTGAGGGGGGCTACACTGAAGCTTTCTTT. Full variable domain (remainder filled in from reference TRBV2 and TRBJ1-1): EPEVTQTPSHQVTQMGQEVILRCVPISNHLYFYWYRQILGQKVEFLVSFYNNEISEKSEIFDDQFSVERPDGSNFTLKIRSTKLEDSAMYFCASSEGGYTEAFFGQGTRLTVV.

The chain employs TRBV2 and TRBJ2-7, with D possibly being TRBD2 (6 bases). Trimming stripped 5 bases from V and 6 bases from J, with 11 bases between. The CDR3 has 12 residues. Per the germline V gene, CDR1 is SNHLY and CDR2 is FYNNEI. The CDR3 sequence is CASSREEIEQYF. CDR3 nucleotides: TGTGCCAGCAGTAGGGAGGAAATCGAGCAGTACTTC.

A few counts support this clone. This rearrangement joins TRBV2 to TRBJ2-2, with 8 bases lining up with TRBD2. Germline assignment: CDR1 SNHLY and CDR2 FYNNEI. V lost 8 bases, J lost 6 bases, and 8 bases stayed unmatched. This CDR3 spans 14 amino acids. CDR3 DNA: TGTGCCAGCCTACTCGGACTAGCCCCCGGGGAGCTGTTTTTT. The encoded protein is CASLLGLAPGELFF.

The chain joins TRBV5-6 to TRBJ2-5, with 8 bases lining up with TRBD2. The CDR3 is 17 residues long. The ends lost 3 bases at V and 2 bases at J; junction bases unmatched: 12. CDR1 is SGHDT, CDR2 YYEEEE, per germline. The CDR3 reads CASSSTRAGAGQETQYF. Written as DNA, the CDR3 is TGTGCCAGCAGCTCAACCCGAGCGGGAGCGGGTCAAGAGACCCAGTACTTC.

The genes are TRBV6-2 or TRBV6-3 and TRBJ2-3, with 7 positions matching TRBD1. This CDR3 has 15 amino acids. With V trimmed by 2 bases and J by 0 bases, 2 bases remained unmatched. Germline V gene sequence: CDR1 MNHEY, CDR2 SVGEGT. This CDR3 reads CASSYDRASTDTQYF. For the CDR3, the DNA is TGTGCCAGCAGTTACGACAGGGCTAGCACAGATACGCAGTATTTT.

This clone was found a few times. The V call is TRBV10-3, the J call TRBJ2-3; 7 bases agree with TRBD2. J was trimmed by 6 bases and V by 10 bases; bases with no gene match: 4. CDR1 is ENHRY, CDR2 SYGVKD, per germline. The CDR3 extends over 11 amino acids. The CDR3 region is CASGTTDTQYF. CDR3 nucleotides: TGTGCCAGCGGGACTACTGATACGCAGTATTTT.

V and J are TRBV2 and TRBJ1-1, with a possible D match to TRBD1 (6 bases). V was pared by 7 bases and J by 5 bases, with 23 bases between. Looked up from germline, CDR1 is SNHLY and CDR2 is FYNNEI. CDR3 length equals 16 residues. CDR3: CASKYGGQGSGTEAFF. Here the CDR3 DNA reads TGTGCCAGCAAATACGGGGGCCAGGGATCGGGGACTGAAGCTTTCTTT.

The gene calls are TRBV20-1 and TRBJ2-1; 8 positions match TRBD2. CDR3 length equals 11 residues. The ends lost 5 bases at V and 9 bases at J; junction bases unmatched: 3. Germline assignment: CDR1 DFQATT and CDR2 SNEGSKA (reference sequence). The CDR3 nucleotides read TGCAGTGCTGGACTAGCTGGTGAGCAGTTCTTC. This gives the protein CSAGLAGEQFF.

V and J are TRBV3-1 (or the pseudogene TRBV3-2) and TRBJ2-1; D might be TRBD1 (6 bases). The CDR3 covers 13 residues. CDR1 and CDR2 (germline): LGHDT, YNNKEL (reference sequence). Deletions cut 4 bases from V and 8 bases from J, with 12 bases between. The CDR3 loop is CASSRGTHYEQFF. The CDR3 DNA reads as TGTGCCAGCAGCCGAGGGACACACTATGAGCAGTTCTTC.

The V and J genes are TRBV6-2 or TRBV6-3 and TRBJ2-7, with D hard to call. Trimming took off 2 bases at V and 6 bases at J, with 8 bases between the two ends. CDR1 MNHEY and CDR2 SVGEGT come from the germline V gene. CDR3 length equals 12 residues. CDR3 in DNA: TGTGCCAGCAGTTACGAATACTTCGAGCAGTACTTC. Its translation: CASSYEYFEQYF.

This clone was seen a handful of times. This chain links TRBV19 with TRBJ1-2; TRBD1 agrees at 9 bases. The CDR3 is made up of 15 amino acids. Germline V lookup: CDR1 LNHDA, CDR2 SQIVND (reference sequence). V was clipped by 7 bases and J by 6 bases; unmatched bases: 12. The DNA of the CDR3 is TGTGCCAGTACCGCATTGGTGGGGGACAGGGATGGCTACACCTTC. As protein: CASTALVGDRDGYTF.

The J gene is TRBJ1-2, the V gene TRBV20-1, with D possibly TRBD1 on 5 matching bases. V was clipped by 3 bases and J by 5 bases, with 13 bases between them. Germline CDR1 and CDR2: DFQATT and SNEGSKA (reference sequence). This CDR3 is 13 amino acids long. Here the CDR3 DNA reads TGCAGTGCTAGTGCCCGGGGCGGTTATGGCTACACCTTC. This translates into CSASARGGYGYTF.

The gene calls are TRBV6-5 and TRBJ1-1; TRBD1 matches 7 bases. The CDR3 length is 15 residues. Per the germline V gene, CDR1 is MNHEY and CDR2 is SVGAGI. V lost 5 bases and J lost 0; bases outside the gene matches: 6. In DNA, the CDR3 is TGTGCCAGCAGTAGAGGGACAGCCATGAACACTGAAGCTTTCTTT. It is translated as CASSRGTAMNTEAFF.

The chain carries TRBV7-9 and TRBJ1-1, with TRBD1 matching over 7 bases. The V segment lost 0 bases and the J segment 5 bases; nucleotides outside the gene matches: 3. In germline, CDR1 is SEHNR, CDR2 FQNEAQ (reference sequence). This CDR3 is built from 14 residues. The chain's CDR3 is CASSLAGQSTEAFF. The CDR3 DNA is TGTGCCAGCAGCTTAGCGGGACAGTCGACTGAAGCTTTCTTT.

The chain uses TRBV11-2 and TRBJ1-5; possibly TRBD1 for D (6 bases). Per germline, CDR1 SGHAT and CDR2 FQNNGV. There are 14 residues in the CDR3. The ends were cut back, 3 bases at V and 5 bases at J, with 11 bases in the middle. The CDR3 nucleotides read TGTGCCAGCAGCTTGTGGGCAGGGGATCAGCCCCAGCATTTT. Its translation is CASSLWAGDQPQHF. The whole variable domain, remainder taken from reference TRBV11-2 and TRBJ1-5, is EAGVAQSPRYKIIEKRQSVAFWCNPISGHATLYWYQQILGQGPKLLIQFQNNGVVDDSQLPKDRFSAERLKGVDSTLKIQPAKLEDSAVYLCASSLWAGDQPQHFGDGTRLSIL.

J is TRBJ2-7 and V is TRBV2; maybe TRBD2 (6 bases). The V gene lost 1 base and the J gene lost 2 bases, with 9 bases spanning the gap. CDR1 SNHLY and CDR2 FYNNEI come from the germline V gene. The CDR3 runs 14 residues. The CDR3 DNA reads as TGTGCCAGCAGTGAAGGTCGGGGGACCTACGAGCAGTACTTC. Amino acids: CASSEGRGTYEQYF.

The CDR3 nucleotides read TGTGCCAGCAGTTCCCGGGTCAACACTGAAGCTTTCTTT. This translates into CASSSRVNTEAFF. V is TRBV2 and J is TRBJ1-1, with D uncertain. CDR3 length: 13 amino acids. The V and J ends lost 5 bases and 2 bases respectively, with 9 bases between them. CDR1 SNHLY and CDR2 FYNNEI come from the germline V gene.

This chain uses TRBV4-1 with TRBJ1-5; a weak D match, TRBD1 (5 bases). From germline, CDR1 is MGHRA and CDR2 YSYEKL. The V end was cut by 1 base, the J end by 1 base, with 8 bases between. The CDR3 length is 15 residues. The CDR3: CASSQAGLSNQPQHF. Here the CDR3 DNA reads TGCGCCAGCAGCCAAGCGGGACTGAGCAATCAGCCCCAGCATTTT.

The J gene is TRBJ2-2, the V gene TRBV6-5; the match to TRBD1 covers 10 bases. The CDR3 runs to 13 residues. V trimming: 9 bases; J trimming: 5 bases; junction bases outside the gene matches: 3. CDR1 is MNHEY, CDR2 SVGAGI, per germline. The CDR3 nucleotides read TGTGCCAGGGGGACAGGGGTTACCGGGGAGCTGTTTTTT. Amino acids: CARGTGVTGELFF.

V gene TRBV27 combines with J gene TRBJ2-7; D possibly corresponds to TRBD2 (6 bases). V was trimmed by 8 bases and J by 7 bases, leaving 18 bases between them. Germline values: CDR1 MNHEY, CDR2 SMNVEV (reference sequence). The CDR3 consists of 13 residues. The CDR3 sequence: CASHPRRGDEQYF. DNA of the CDR3: TGTGCCAGCCATCCCCGGCGGGGCGATGAGCAGTACTTC.

The V call is TRBV7-9, the J call TRBJ2-2; 9 bases are a match to TRBD1. CDR3 length: 16 residues. With V trimmed by 4 bases and J by 5 bases, 8 bases remained unmatched. Germline V gives CDR1 SEHNR, CDR2 FQNEAQ (reference sequence). The CDR3 loop reads CASSSGQGFWTGELFF. CDR3 in DNA: TGTGCCAGCAGCTCGGGACAGGGCTTCTGGACCGGGGAGCTGTTTTTT.